The sequence of this T cell receptor (beta chain) was determined in a study of blood T cells in healthy people across ages. Study-wide background: About one barcoded beta molecule was captured per two T cells (by template switching).

As regards this clonotype: Its antigen is undetermined.

The V gene lost 1 base and the J gene lost 0 bases, with 9 bases spanning the gap. This CDR3 is 15 amino acids long. Overall study results and limits: What prevented conclusive comparison of naive and antigen-experienced cells was that PBMCs were unsorted. The study lacked donor CMV status, which possibly confounded expanded clonotype changes. It was held that the diversity estimates obtained from one million T cells were underestimates.

Primers used in a second PCR of roughly 6 to 11 cycles were a sample-barcoded 5' primer and a J-beta primer mix. TCRdb fed the 5' RACE reads into MiXCR, producing one record per CDR3 protein. This table holds fewer than 800,000 distinct CDR3 sequences, 49% found once. This receptor was identified in an older woman in good health. The chain recombines TRBV12-3 or TRBV12-4 with TRBJ2-5; unclear D gene. Sample: blood. The CDR3 DNA reads as TGTGCCAGCAGTTTAGGGGCACATAACCAAGAGACCCAGTACTTC. Translating gives CASSLGAHNQETQYF.